The 26 T cell receptor beta chains below all came from one sample that was sequenced in a study of OX40 agonist ivuxolimab in advanced cancers. Produced via immunoSEQ multiplex PCR; TCRdb's table is partial and in-frame only. The sample shows 40,000 to 60,000 clones, about nine tenths of them seen only once. The specimen was CD4+ or CD8+ T cells sorted from blood, collected in a trial of the OX40 agonist ivuxolimab. These receptor sequences come from an adult with an advanced solid tumor such as melanoma, head and neck, liver or kidney cancer.

CDR3 in amino acids: CASTTDRDTEAFF. The CDR3 DNA reads as TGTGCCAGCACTACGGACAGGGACACTGAAGCTTTCTTT. The chain couples TRBV6-1 to TRBJ1-1, with 8 nucleotides matching TRBD1. The CDR3 is made up of 13 amino acids. Germline lookup yields CDR1 MNHNS and CDR2 SASEGT. Trimming removed 7 bases from V and 3 bases from J; junction bases left unmatched: 4.

The chain joins TRBV27 to TRBJ1-5; D remains ambiguous. Germline V CDR1 and CDR2: MNHEY, SMNVEV (reference sequence). CDR3 length equals 13 residues. V was cut by 3 bases and J by 5 bases, with 8 bases left in between. The CDR3 DNA follows: TGTGCCAGCAGTTTGGGAGGGTATCAGCCCCAGCATTTT. This translates into CASSLGGYQPQHF.

The chain couples TRBV7-2 to TRBJ1-5; possibly TRBD1 for D (5 bases). V was trimmed by 4 bases and J by 7 bases, leaving 17 bases between them. The CDR3 runs to 15 residues. Germline V gene data show CDR1 as SGHTA and CDR2 as FQGNSA. For the CDR3, the DNA is TGTGCCAGCAGCTCACAACCGGGGGACGACCAGCCCCAGCATTTT. Amino acids: CASSSQPGDDQPQHF.

The V call is TRBV27, the J call TRBJ1-5; D not resolved. The V gene lost 3 bases and the J gene lost 0 bases, with 9 bases spanning the gap. Looked up from germline, CDR1 is MNHEY and CDR2 is SMNVEV (reference sequence). The CDR3 sequence is 15 residues long. The CDR3 DNA reads TGTGCCAGCAGTTTTCACCCACCTAGCAATCAGCCCCAGCATTTT. Its protein product is CASSFHPPSNQPQHF.

This clone was observed once. The rearrangement links TRBV13 to TRBJ1-2; 12 bases map to TRBD1. The V segment lost 5 bases and the J segment 8 bases; nucleotides outside the gene matches: 6. Germline-derived CDR1 and CDR2 are PRHDT and FYEKMQ (reference sequence). This CDR3 comprises 14 residues. The CDR3 DNA reads as TGTGCCAGCAGCATCCGGGACAGGGGGCTCGGCTACACCTTC. This encodes CASSIRDRGLGYTF.

The V and J genes are TRBV30 and TRBJ2-7, with D tentatively TRBD1 or TRBD2 (5 bases each). V shed 0 bases and J shed 7 bases, with 16 bases lying between them. Germline values: CDR1 GTSNPN, CDR2 SVGIG (reference sequence). The CDR3 runs 14 residues. In DNA form, the CDR3 reads TGTGCCTGGAGTGTAGGCAGGGTGGGACGGGAGCAGTACTTC. Translated, it gives CAWSVGRVGREQYF.

V gene TRBV7-9 combines with J gene TRBJ1-1; D remains ambiguous. V was clipped by 3 bases and J by 4 bases, with 9 bases between them. Germline assignment: CDR1 SEHNR and CDR2 FQNEAQ (reference sequence). This CDR3 has 13 amino acids. CDR3 sequence (DNA): TGTGCCAGCAGCTTCAGCGGGGTCACTGAAGCTTTCTTT. Its translation is CASSFSGVTEAFF.

V usage is TRBV2 and J usage is TRBJ1-1, with 8 nucleotides matching TRBD1. From germline, CDR1 is SNHLY and CDR2 FYNNEI. V trimming: 3 bases; J trimming: 6 bases; junction bases outside the gene matches: 6. This CDR3 region has 14 residues. The CDR3 DNA follows: TGTGCCAGCAGTGACAGGACAGGGAGGCCTGAAGCTTTCTTT. Protein: CASSDRTGRPEAFF.

The genes are TRBV7-9 and TRBJ2-5; no firm D call. The length of the CDR3 is 14 residues. V lost 7 bases and J 2 bases, leaving 14 bases between the germline ends. Per the germline V gene, CDR1 is SEHNR and CDR2 is FQNEAQ (reference sequence). The CDR3 nucleotides read TGTGCCAGCACCGATGCATCACTGCAAGAGACCCAGTACTTC. Translated: CASTDASLQETQYF. Drawing the rest from reference TRBV7-9 and TRBJ2-5, the complete variable domain is DTGVSQNPRHKITKRGQNVTFRCDPISEHNRLYWYRQTLGQGPEFLTYFQNEAQLEKSRLLSDRFSAERPKGSFSTLEIQRTEQGDSAMYLCASTDASLQETQYFGPGTRLLVL.

The genes are TRBV7-2 and TRBJ2-1, with 8 bases lining up with TRBD1. With 1 base clipped from V and 2 bases from J, the junction kept 10 bases outside the gene matches. The germline CDR1 and CDR2 sequences are SGHTA and FQGNSA. The CDR3 contains 18 residues. The CDR3 DNA reads TGTGCCAGCAGCTTAGTGGTAGGGCCGGGACAGGCCTACAATGAGCAGTTCTTC. This codes for CASSLVVGPGQAYNEQFF.

This clone was recorded only once. The chain joins TRBV28 to TRBJ1-2, with 7 bases matching TRBD1. The CDR3 has 14 residues. Trimming took 3 bases from V and 4 from J; bases not matched to a gene: 5. Per germline, CDR1 MDHEN and CDR2 SYDVKM. For the CDR3, the DNA is TGTGCCAGCAGTTTCCCCGGACAGGCCTATGGCTACACCTTC. This translates into CASSFPGQAYGYTF.

The rearrangement uses TRBV6-6 and TRBJ2-5; D is perhaps TRBD1 or TRBD2 (5 bases each). V lost 0 bases, J lost 5 bases, and 13 bases lay in between. CDR3 length: 15 amino acids. Germline V gives CDR1 MNHNY, CDR2 SVGAGI (reference sequence). The CDR3 loop is CASSYSYGGFETQYF. CDR3 nucleotides: TGTGCCAGCAGTTACTCGTATGGGGGTTTCGAGACCCAGTACTTC.

DNA of the CDR3: TGTGCCAGCAGCTTAGCGTTGGGGGGGTTCGCGACAGATACGCAGTATTTT. Translated, it gives CASSLALGGFATDTQYF. The chain joins TRBV7-9 to TRBJ2-3; 7 bases match TRBD2. CDR1 is SEHNR and CDR2 is FQNEAQ in the germline V gene (reference sequence). This CDR3 has 17 residues. V was pared by 0 bases and J by 3 bases, with 9 bases of the junction left unmatched.

The rearrangement joins TRBV2 to TRBJ1-2; 10 positions agree with TRBD1. The CDR3 loop spans 14 amino acids. In germline, CDR1 is SNHLY, CDR2 FYNNEI. The junction had 6 bases not matched to a gene; V was cut back by 5 bases and J by 6 bases. The CDR3, as DNA: TGTGCCAGCAGTCTGGGACAGGGGATGGATGGCTACACCTTC. This translates into CASSLGQGMDGYTF.

This clone was seen only a few times. This chain uses TRBV28 with TRBJ1-5; 7 bases fit TRBD1. CDR1 and CDR2 (germline): MDHEN, SYDVKM. The J segment lost 0 bases and the V segment lost 7 bases, leaving 6 bases of the junction unmatched. The CDR3 has 15 amino acids. The CDR3 DNA sequence: TGTGCCAGCACCACAGGGGCGGATAGCAATCAGCCCCAGCATTTT. Protein product: CASTTGADSNQPQHF.

The chain couples TRBV5-4 to TRBJ1-1; unclear D gene. V was shortened by 0 bases and J by 1 base, with 4 bases between the two germline ends. CDR3 length: 13 residues. CDR1 is SGHNT and CDR2 is YYREEE in the germline V gene (reference sequence). CDR3 bases: TGTGCCAGCAGCTTGGCGGAGAACACTGAAGCTTTCTTT. It specifies CASSLAENTEAFF.

The DNA of the CDR3 is TGTGCCAGCTCACCAATGACTAGCGGGGGGACATTCTCCTACGAGCAGTACTTC. Translation: CASSPMTSGGTFSYEQYF. The chain couples TRBV18 to TRBJ2-7; 13 bases agree with TRBD2. The V segment lost 2 bases and the J segment 0 bases; nucleotides outside the gene matches: 7. The CDR3 sequence is 18 residues long. Germline loops: CDR1 KGHSH, CDR2 LQKENI.

V usage is TRBV11-2 and J usage is TRBJ1-6; 7 bases agree with TRBD1. V shed 4 bases, J shed 2 bases, and the junction held 8 bases outside the gene matches. This CDR3 is built from 17 residues. The germline CDR1 and CDR2 sequences are SGHAT and FQNNGV. The CDR3 DNA reads TGTGCCAGCAGCTCCGGACAGGAGAGTCCCTATAATTCACCCCTCCACTTT. Amino acids: CASSSGQESPYNSPLHF.

The chain combines TRBV7-9 with TRBJ2-3; TRBD1 might be the D (6 bases). The CDR3 consists of 16 residues. Germline V CDR1 and CDR2: SEHNR, FQNEAQ (reference sequence). Trimming stripped 1 base from V and 2 bases from J, with 13 bases between. Written as DNA, the CDR3 is TGTGCCAGCAGCTTAGAAGGGACAAAGCCCACAGATACGCAGTATTTT. Translation gives CASSLEGTKPTDTQYF.

V and J are TRBV7-9 and TRBJ1-2; D perhaps matches TRBD1 (5 bases). The CDR3 has 14 amino acids. With 7 bases removed from V and 2 bases from J, the gap between germline ends came to 14 bases. Germline CDR1 is SEHNR and CDR2 is FQNEAQ (reference sequence). The CDR3: CASTTGWGNYGYTF. CDR3 bases: TGTGCCAGCACCACGGGTTGGGGCAACTATGGCTACACCTTC.

The rearrangement links TRBV28 to TRBJ1-3, with 7 bases aligning to TRBD1. This CDR3 has 15 amino acids. Germline V CDR1 and CDR2: MDHEN, SYDVKM. V was pared by 7 bases and J by 0 bases, with 6 bases of the junction left unmatched. CDR3 amino acids: CASKTGTNSGNTIYF. As DNA, the CDR3 is TGTGCCAGCAAGACAGGGACCAACTCTGGAAACACCATATATTTT.

This CDR3 reads CASSFSGSFTDTQYF. CDR3 bases: TGCGCCAGCAGCTTTAGCGGGTCCTTCACAGATACGCAGTATTTT. The chain couples TRBV5-1 to TRBJ2-3; 7 bases match TRBD2. The germline V gene has CDR1 SGHRS and CDR2 YFSETQ. Unmatched junction bases numbered 5, after V lost 2 bases and J lost 2 bases. This CDR3 spans 15 amino acids.

The rearrangement uses TRBV6-1 and TRBJ1-3, with D unclear. The V gene's germline CDR1 is MNHNS and CDR2 SASEGT. CDR3 length: 14 residues. Trimming shortened V by 7 bases and J by 0 bases, and 10 bases separated the two germline ends. CDR3 in DNA: TGTGCCAGCAAGGGCGCCAACTCTGGAAACACCATATATTTT. As protein: CASKGANSGNTIYF.

The V call is TRBV27, the J call TRBJ1-1, with a possible D match to TRBD1 (5 bases). The germline gives CDR1 MNHEY, CDR2 SMNVEV (reference sequence). CDR3 length equals 13 residues. Trimming pared 6 bases from V and 1 base from J, leaving 9 bases between. The CDR3 here is CASRPTGNTEAFF. DNA of the CDR3: TGTGCCAGCAGACCCACAGGGAACACTGAAGCTTTCTTT.

This rearrangement joins TRBV29-1 to TRBJ2-7; D gene ambiguous. V gave up 4 bases and J gave up 4 bases, with 8 bases separating them. CDR3 size: 11 residues. Germline-derived CDR1 and CDR2 are SQVTM and ANQGSEA. CDR3 sequence (DNA): TGCAGCGTTGGAGGTGATTACGAGCAGTACTTC. It codes for CSVGGDYEQYF.

The rearrangement links TRBV7-3 to TRBJ2-1; 8 bases are shared with TRBD2. Germline values: CDR1 SGHTA, CDR2 FQGTGA. V gave up 7 bases and J gave up 10 bases; unmatched junction bases: 15. The CDR3 sequence is 15 residues long. CDR3 DNA: TGTGCCAGCAAGGGAAAGCGGGAGAATCGGGGGGAGCAGTTCTTC. This gives the protein CASKGKRENRGEQFF.